This note documents a single T cell receptor (beta chain) sequence. The specificity of this receptor is unknown. Nothing much larger sits one base from this clone, and base qualities are not available. The record originates from a study of blood T cell repertoires in COVID-19 (dated by TCRdb to 2018 to 2020). Study-wide context: Collaborator samples came from the United States, Italy and Spain and covered acute and convalescent phases of COVID-19. Sample metadata almost always included a de-identified subject ID, COVID-19 status, age in years and sex. Subjects who had been exposed to COVID-19, were actively infected with it, or had recovered from it provided the deeply sampled blood TCRbeta repertoires that made up the dataset. Where available, HLA class I and class II types were taken from metadata supplied by the sample provider and were not determined by assay-based typing. The samples were drawn from two sources: the first 160 participants of the ongoing ImmuneRACE study, and 950 to 1,500 subjects contributed by 6 global collaborators. The material from the prospective study consisted of cDNA or gDNA derived from T cells, B-cell-depleted T cells, or PBMCs. The repertoires were released in a freely available public database intended as a resource for research on the immune response to SARS-CoV-2. Broader findings and caveats from the paper: Clinical and demographic metadata were provided uncurated, with the amount varying by source and participant.

The immunoSEQ Assay, a bias-controlled multiplex PCR, was used to amplify TCRbeta CDR3 regions from genomic DNA. Under the source paper's analysis protocol: Nucleated cell counts per sample were estimated from amplification of reference gene primers within the assay. Sequence reads were collapsed and filtered to measure the absolute abundance of every unique TCRbeta CDR3 rearrangement. For each sample, productive Simpson clonality was calculated as the square root of Simpson's diversity index over productive rearrangements. TCRdb holds this immuneACCESS table with in-frame rearrangements only. Some clones are missing; in checked studies, unresolved V genes explain under half, and the rest has no known cause. That table is the source of V, J and clone size, and D and trimming were worked out from the DNA. The sample table contains around 150,000 clones; only one count was recorded for 76% of them. The top ten hold more than 3% of the sample.

Each collaborating institution followed its own protocols to collect whole blood in K2EDTA tubes. Collaborator samples were shipped for TCRbeta analysis as frozen whole blood, isolated PBMCs, or DNA extracted from either sample type. The germline ends are 14 bases apart after V is trimmed by 1 base and J by 10 bases. The CDR3 runs 14 residues from the cysteine to the phenylalanine. Only CDR3 DNA is held: 42 bases, read in frame from base 1. CDR1 SGHTA and CDR2 FQGNSA were looked up in the germline V gene. The sequenced sample consisted of peripheral blood. The chain couples TRBV7-2 to TRBJ1-5; the D gene is possibly TRBD1, with 6 bases matching. The TCR comes from an elderly woman with acute or convalescent COVID-19. The CDR3 region has the sequence CASSLDPVGAPQHF. The DNA sequence follows: TGTGCCAGCAGCTTAGATCCAGTGGGGGCTCCCCAGCATTTT.